The entry that follows covers one TCR beta chain sequence. Germline loops: CDR1 LGHNA, CDR2 YSLEER. This CDR3 has 15 residues. Germline trimming cut 2 bases from V and 5 bases from J; bases unmatched to any gene: 5. Produced via immunoSEQ multiplex PCR; TCRdb's table is partial and in-frame only. The sample yields roughly 150,000 clones, just over 90% seen once. The sample is drawn from a study of blood T cell repertoires in COVID-19. The wider study: Sources were T cells, B-cell-depleted T cells, or PBMCs; the material itself was cDNA or gDNA.

Patients in Seattle were enrolled during active infection, then followed longitudinally. This sequence was found in a young man with COVID-19, enrolled during active disease. V gene TRBV4-3 combines with J gene TRBJ1-5; TRBD1 matches at 8 bases. The sequencing input was peripheral blood. As DNA, the CDR3 is TGCGCCAGCAGCCAAACCGGGACAGGATATCAGCCCCAGCATTTT. Translation: CASSQTGTGYQPQHF.